The 20 T cell receptor beta chains below were found in one sample sequenced in a study of blood T cell repertoires in COVID-19. Some clones are missing from TCRdb's copy, which holds only in-frame ones; the method was immunoSEQ multiplex PCR. The data show about 80,000 clones, 84% seen once. The sample comprised peripheral blood. These receptors were collected from a man in his forties or fifties with acute or convalescent COVID-19.

The genes are TRBV18 and TRBJ2-1; 11 nucleotides align to TRBD1. Germline loops: CDR1 KGHSH, CDR2 LQKENI. J was trimmed by 8 bases and V by 8 bases; bases with no gene match: 2. CDR3 length equals 12 residues. The CDR3 spells CASGGQGDEQFF. The CDR3 coding sequence is TGTGCCAGCGGGGGACAGGGGGATGAGCAGTTCTTC.

J is TRBJ2-7 and V is TRBV27; 7 nucleotides agree with TRBD2. Germline CDR1 and CDR2: MNHEY and SMNVEV (reference sequence). The CDR3 length is 13 residues. J gave up 0 bases and V 8 bases, and 4 bases lay outside the gene matches. The CDR3 coding sequence is TGTGCCAGCTGCCCGGGGGGCTCCTACGAGCAGTACTTC. It yields the protein CASCPGGSYEQYF.

J is TRBJ1-6 and V is TRBV9, with D possibly being TRBD1 (5 bases). V lost 1 base, J lost 5 bases, and 7 bases lay in between. CDR1 and CDR2 (germline): SGDLS, YYNGEE. This CDR3 comprises 14 residues. CDR3 in amino acids: CASSVRTNNSPLHF. CDR3 sequence (DNA): TGTGCCAGCAGCGTAAGGACAAATAATTCACCCCTCCACTTT.

V is TRBV5-1 and J is TRBJ1-2; 9 bases fit TRBD1. The germline V gene has CDR1 SGHRS and CDR2 YFSETQ. The CDR3 length is 15 residues. Trimming cost V 0 bases and J 3 bases; bases outside gene matches: 3. For the CDR3, the DNA is TGCGCCAGCAGCTTGGCAACAGGGGGCGACTATGGCTACACCTTC. It translates to CASSLATGGDYGYTF.

This clone is judged medium-sized. The V call is TRBV14, the J call TRBJ2-5; 9 bases are a match to TRBD1. J gave up 2 bases and V 4 bases, and 8 bases lay outside the gene matches. The germline V gene encodes CDR1 SGHDN and CDR2 FVKESK. This CDR3 contains 16 residues. The CDR3 spells CASSPGDRAFQETQYF. The DNA for the CDR3 is TGTGCCAGCAGCCCCGGGGACAGGGCCTTTCAAGAGACCCAGTACTTC.

The chain couples TRBV7-3 to TRBJ2-3; 15 bases match TRBD2. Germline trimming cut 0 bases from V and 5 bases from J; bases unmatched to any gene: 6. Germline V gene lookup returns CDR1 SGHTA and CDR2 FQGTGA. The CDR3 has 18 residues. As DNA, the CDR3 is TGTGCCAGCAGCTTAACTGGACTAGCGGGGGGGCCGGTAGATACGCAGTATTTT. Its protein product is CASSLTGLAGGPVDTQYF. The variable domain in full, completed from reference TRBV7-3 and TRBJ2-3, reads GAGVSQTPSNKVTEKGKYVELRCDPISGHTALYWYRQSLGQGPEFLIYFQGTGAADDSGLPNDRFFAVRPEGSVSTLKIQRTERGDSAVYLCASSLTGLAGGPVDTQYFGPGTRLTVL.

This clone came up once. The chain employs TRBV5-6 and TRBJ2-7; tentatively, D is TRBD1 (6 bases). The germline V and J ends were trimmed by 1 base and 3 bases, with 11 bases remaining between them. CDR3 length: 14 residues. Germline CDR1 and CDR2: SGHDT and YYEEEE. CDR3 sequence (DNA): TGTGCCAGCAGCTTGACAGGGTTTAGCTACGAGCAGTACTTC. It translates to CASSLTGFSYEQYF.

The chain combines TRBV5-1 with TRBJ2-1, with TRBD2 matching 12 bases. Trimming at V came to 0 bases and at J to 6 bases, leaving 19 bases not matched to a gene. The CDR3 runs to 21 residues. From germline, CDR1 is SGHRS and CDR2 YFSETQ. CDR3 DNA: TGCGCCAGCAGCTTGGTCGGCTTCGGGCTAGCGGGAGGGCCTGAGGGCAATGAGCAGTTCTTC. Translated: CASSLVGFGLAGGPEGNEQFF.

The V and J genes are TRBV6-2 or TRBV6-3 and TRBJ2-7, with 8 bases lining up with TRBD1. The CDR3 contains 12 residues. Trimming cost V 8 bases and J 6 bases; bases outside gene matches: 6. Per germline, CDR1 MNHEY and CDR2 SVGEGT. The CDR3 DNA reads TGTGCCAGCGGCCAGGGGGCGCGCGAGCAGTACTTC. Its protein is CASGQGAREQYF.

This clone was seen more than once but under ten times. This rearrangement joins TRBV11-3 to TRBJ2-1; 7 bases agree with TRBD1. Germline V CDR1 and CDR2: SGHNT, YENEEA. This CDR3 region has 13 residues. The trim removed 5 bases at V and 12 bases at J, leaving 10 bases unmatched. CDR3 protein: CASSPGQAKGQFF. CDR3 coding DNA: TGTGCCAGCAGCCCAGGACAGGCTAAGGGGCAGTTCTTC. Complete variable domain (other parts from reference TRBV11-3 and TRBJ2-1): EAGVVQSPRYKIIEKKQPVAFWCNPISGHNTLYWYLQNLGQGPELLIRYENEEAVDDSQLPKDRFSAERLKGVDSTLKIQPAELGDSAVYLCASSPGQAKGQFFGPGTRLTVL.

This clone was counted once. The V and J genes are TRBV5-1 and TRBJ1-4, with TRBD1 matching 9 bases. Losses at the gene ends were 3 bases for V and 5 bases for J; bases not matched to a gene: 11. The CDR3 spans 17 residues. Germline-derived CDR1 and CDR2 are SGHRS and YFSETQ. The CDR3 reads CASSSSPGQGRNEKLFF. The CDR3 coding sequence is TGCGCCAGCAGCTCCTCCCCGGGACAGGGCCGGAATGAAAAACTGTTTTTT.

The V and J genes are TRBV7-2 and TRBJ1-5; a possible D gene is TRBD1 (6 bases). The CDR3 covers 15 residues. Trimming removed 5 bases at V and 3 bases at J, with 14 bases between. The germline V gene has CDR1 SGHTA and CDR2 FQGNSA. CDR3 nucleotides: TGTGCCAGCAGCCAGGTGGGACAACACAATCAGCCCCAGCATTTT. Encoded protein: CASSQVGQHNQPQHF.

The V call is TRBV5-5, the J call TRBJ2-3, with a tentative D call TRBD2 (5 bases). The ends were cut back, 3 bases at V and 4 bases at J, with 15 bases in the middle. Germline V gene sequence: CDR1 SGHKS, CDR2 YYEKEE (reference sequence). The length of the CDR3 is 15 residues. In DNA, the CDR3 is TGTGCCAGCAGCTCAACCGGTACTAGTTCAGATACGCAGTATTTT. The encoded protein is CASSSTGTSSDTQYF. The full variable domain, with the rest looked up from reference TRBV5-5 and TRBJ2-3, is DAGVTQSPTHLIKTRGQQVTLRCSPISGHKSVSWYQQVLGQGPQFIFQYYEKEERGRGNFPDRFSARQFPNYSSELNVNALLLGDSALYLCASSSTGTSSDTQYFGPGTRLTVL.

The J gene is TRBJ2-5, the V gene TRBV5-4, with a tentative D call TRBD1 (6 bases). CDR1 is SGHNT, CDR2 YYREEE, per germline (reference sequence). Trimming shortened V by 2 bases and J by 1 base, and 15 bases separated the two germline ends. CDR3 length: 16 amino acids. The CDR3 nucleotides are TGTGCCAGCAGCTTCAAGCTGGGGGCGGGCCAAGAGACCCAGTACTTC. Translated: CASSFKLGAGQETQYF.

Turning to this clone: In the same sample, other DNA sequences code for this CDR3. This rearrangement joins TRBV6-5 to TRBJ2-1; D is perhaps TRBD1 (5 bases). V shed 6 bases and J shed 1 base, with 13 bases lying between them. CDR1 is MNHEY and CDR2 is SVGAGI in the germline V gene. The CDR3 has 15 amino acids. The CDR3 nucleotides are TGTGCCAGCAGCCTAGGAAGGGGTTCCTACAATGAGCAGTTCTTC. It yields the protein CASSLGRGSYNEQFF.

This rearrangement joins TRBV9 to TRBJ1-2; D not certain. CDR1 is SGDLS and CDR2 is YYNGEE in the germline V gene. V was clipped by 0 bases and J by 4 bases, with 13 bases between them. The CDR3 length is 15 residues. The CDR3 sequence: CASSVAMGAGYGYTF. For the CDR3, the DNA is TGTGCCAGCAGCGTAGCAATGGGCGCCGGCTATGGCTACACCTTC.

J is TRBJ1-2 and V is TRBV6-5; 7 nucleotides agree with TRBD1. There are 13 residues in the CDR3. V dropped 5 bases and J dropped 5; count of bases not matched to a gene: 5. CDR1 and CDR2 from the germline V gene are MNHEY and SVGAGI. The CDR3 protein is CASSTGTAYGYTF. The CDR3 coding sequence is TGTGCCAGCAGTACCGGGACAGCTTATGGCTACACCTTC.

This clone is a singleton in its sample. The chain couples TRBV19 to TRBJ1-5; 8 bases are shared with TRBD1. Germline CDR1 LNHDA, CDR2 SQIVND (reference sequence). Losses at the gene ends were 4 bases for V and 7 bases for J; bases not matched to a gene: 12. This CDR3 is 16 amino acids long. The CDR3, as DNA: TGTGCCAGTAGTAGAAGTGGACAGGGAGTGAGGCAGCCCCAGCATTTT. Amino acid sequence: CASSRSGQGVRQPQHF.

The chain carries TRBV6-1 and TRBJ2-5; 7 bases are a match to TRBD2. With 2 bases clipped from V and 4 bases from J, the junction kept 4 bases outside the gene matches. The CDR3 runs to 14 residues. Per the germline V gene, CDR1 is MNHNS and CDR2 is SASEGT. As DNA, the CDR3 is TGTGCCAGCAGTGAACAGGCTAGCGGAGAGACCCAGTACTTC. It specifies CASSEQASGETQYF.

This clone was observed a single time. The V and J genes are TRBV29-1 and TRBJ2-1, with D possibly matching TRBD1 (5 bases). Germline loops: CDR1 SQVTM, CDR2 ANQGSEA. The CDR3 runs to 14 residues. The germline V and J ends were trimmed by 4 bases and 5 bases, with 15 bases remaining between them. CDR3 nucleotides: TGCAGCGTTGGCGGTGACAGACGGGACAATGAGCAGTTCTTC. Translated: CSVGGDRRDNEQFF.